This T cell receptor (beta chain) derives from a study of T cell responses to AZD1222 COVID-19 vaccine. Notes on the study in general: Within unmutated variant regions lay the reported targets of nearly half of spike-specific TCRs. Seropositivity was recorded at baseline in only a handful of AZD1222 recipients. There were mostly white British donors and more females than males, and clonal diversity was possibly underestimated. Recipients of two AZD1222 doses showed rising Spike-specific TCR breadth and depth.

This table comes from immunoSEQ multiplex PCR, and its TCRdb copy is limited to in-frame clones, with some not included. The table records some 31,000 clones, roughly 88% of them present only once. CDR1 is LGHNA, CDR2 YNFKEQ, per germline. This CDR3 is 14 amino acids long. V lost 1 base, J lost 2 bases, and 9 bases lay in between. Notes on this clone: What it binds is unknown.

The sequence derives from an adult who received the AZD1222 COVID-19 vaccine. This chain links TRBV4-2 with TRBJ2-7, with TRBD1 as a possible D gene (6 bases). The sample consisted of peripheral blood, taken 28 days after the second AZD1222 dose. The CDR3 DNA reads TGTGCCAGCAGCCAAGCAGGGGTAACCTACGAGCAGTACTTC. Its protein product is CASSQAGVTYEQYF.